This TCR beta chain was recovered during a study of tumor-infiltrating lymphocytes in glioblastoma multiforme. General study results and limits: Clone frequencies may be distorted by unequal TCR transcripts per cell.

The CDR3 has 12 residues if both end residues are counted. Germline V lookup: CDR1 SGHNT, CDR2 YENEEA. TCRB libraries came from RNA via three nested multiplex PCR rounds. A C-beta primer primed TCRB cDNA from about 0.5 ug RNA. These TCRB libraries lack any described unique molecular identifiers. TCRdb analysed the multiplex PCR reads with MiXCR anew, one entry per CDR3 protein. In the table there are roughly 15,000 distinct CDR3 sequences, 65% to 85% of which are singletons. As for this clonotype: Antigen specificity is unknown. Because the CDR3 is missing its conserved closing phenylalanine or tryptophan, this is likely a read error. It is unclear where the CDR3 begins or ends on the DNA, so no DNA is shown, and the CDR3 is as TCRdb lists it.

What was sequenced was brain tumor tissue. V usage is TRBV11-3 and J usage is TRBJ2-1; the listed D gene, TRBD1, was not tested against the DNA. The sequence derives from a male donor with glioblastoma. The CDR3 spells CASSPGQGEQFS.